These 3 T cell receptor beta chains share one sample of origin, sequenced in a study of cytomegalovirus exposure and HLA in healthy donors. Primers included in the PCR were 60 Vbeta and 13 Jbeta primers. The method was immunoSEQ multiplex PCR; TCRdb's version includes in-frame clones alone and lacks a portion of them. The table includes around 200,000 clones, roughly 87% detected once. The sequenced sample consisted of PBMCs. The receptors come from a man in his forties in good health and CMV-seropositive.

The chain couples TRBV19 to TRBJ1-4; D unclear. The CDR3 spans 13 residues. V gave up 5 bases and J gave up 0 bases, with 4 bases separating them. Per the germline V gene, CDR1 is LNHDA and CDR2 is SQIVND (reference sequence). CDR3 residues: CASSPSTNEKLFF. The CDR3 DNA reads TGTGCCAGTAGTCCCTCAACTAATGAAAAACTGTTTTTT.

This sequence joins TRBV28 and TRBJ2-2, with 7 bases that match TRBD2. V was pared by 5 bases and J by 0 bases, with 12 bases of the junction left unmatched. CDR3 size: 18 residues. Germline CDR1 is MDHEN and CDR2 is SYDVKM. CDR3: CASSSGWRERSNTGELFF. The DNA for the CDR3 is TGTGCCAGCAGTAGCGGGTGGCGGGAGAGGTCGAACACCGGGGAGCTGTTTTTT.

The chain carries TRBV10-3 and TRBJ1-3, with D unclear. The CDR3 sequence is 17 residues long. Per germline, CDR1 ENHRY and CDR2 SYGVKD. Trimming took 1 base from V and 0 from J, leaving 13 bases between them. The CDR3 sequence: CAISEYAVDDSGNTIYF. CDR3 nucleotides: TGTGCCATCAGTGAGTACGCGGTAGATGACTCTGGAAACACCATATATTTT.